Listed below are T cell receptor beta chains from one sample, sequenced in a study of monozygotic twins with inflammatory bowel disease. For each CDR3 protein, TCRdb gives one entry from its re-call of the 5' RACE reads, without DNA. The repertoire table contains about 85,000 distinct CDR3 sequences. What was sequenced was blood. Receptors originate from a human donor with ulcerative colitis or Crohn's disease, or a healthy co-twin of an affected twin (not recorded which). The CDR3 runs from the conserved cysteine through the conserved F or W.

v_gene: TRBV29-1; j_gene: TRBJ1-2; CDR3aa: CSVEIGPIGADPRGYTF
v_gene: TRBV6-1; j_gene: TRBJ1-5; CDR3aa: CASSDLQGQRPQHF
v_gene: TRBV9; j_gene: TRBJ2-7; CDR3aa: CASSVRPSGGPYEQYF
v_gene: TRBV7-3; j_gene: TRBJ2-6; CDR3aa: CASRGGGYGGANVLTF
v_gene: TRBV6-6; j_gene: TRBJ1-3; CDR3aa: CASSPPTVGNTIYF
v_gene: TRBV5-1; j_gene: TRBJ2-7; CDR3aa: CASSFFGPYYRYEQYF
v_gene: TRBV19; j_gene: TRBJ2-4; CDR3aa: CASSIGTAPDIQYF
v_gene: TRBV7-2; j_gene: TRBJ2-7; CDR3aa: CASSLVASAYEQYF
v_gene: TRBV3-1; j_gene: TRBJ1-5; CDR3aa: CASSHLNQPQHF
v_gene: TRBV7-9; j_gene: TRBJ2-7; CDR3aa: CASSLGTGASSSYEQYF
v_gene: TRBV20-1; j_gene: TRBJ1-1; CDR3aa: CSAFGAGGVTEAFF
v_gene: TRBV5-8; j_gene: TRBJ2-5; CDR3aa: CASSRLAGGQETQYF
v_gene: TRBV24-1; j_gene: TRBJ1-1; CDR3aa: CATSAEGGTEAFF
v_gene: TRBV9; j_gene: TRBJ1-2; CDR3aa: CASSVAGGGYTF
v_gene: TRBV5-5; j_gene: TRBJ2-3; CDR3aa: CASSSGTSTQYF
v_gene: TRBV27; j_gene: TRBJ2-7; CDR3aa: CASSLRDRVDEQSF
v_gene: TRBV29-1; j_gene: TRBJ1-1; CDR3aa: CSVSVNTEAFF
v_gene: TRBV6-1; j_gene: TRBJ2-2; CDR3aa: CASRGTGTRTGELFF